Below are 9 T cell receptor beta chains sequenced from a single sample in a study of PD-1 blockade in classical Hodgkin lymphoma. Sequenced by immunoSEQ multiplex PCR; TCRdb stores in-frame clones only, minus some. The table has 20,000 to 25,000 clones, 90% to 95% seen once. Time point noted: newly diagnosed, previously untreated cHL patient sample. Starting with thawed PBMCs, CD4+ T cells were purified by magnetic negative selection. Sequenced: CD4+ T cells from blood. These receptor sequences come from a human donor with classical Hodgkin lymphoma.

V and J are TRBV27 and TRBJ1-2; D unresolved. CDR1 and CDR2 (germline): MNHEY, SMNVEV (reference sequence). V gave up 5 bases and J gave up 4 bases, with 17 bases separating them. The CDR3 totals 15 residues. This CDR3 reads CASSPRFVSSYGYTF. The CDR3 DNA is TGTGCCAGCAGTCCCCGGTTTGTCTCGAGCTATGGCTACACCTTC.

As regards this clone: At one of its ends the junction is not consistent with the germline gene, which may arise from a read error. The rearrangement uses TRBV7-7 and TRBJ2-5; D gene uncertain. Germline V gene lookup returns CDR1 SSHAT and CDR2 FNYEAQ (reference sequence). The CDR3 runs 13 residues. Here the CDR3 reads CASSSDGPETQYF. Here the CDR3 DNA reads TGTGCTAGCAGCTCCGACGGCCCGGAGACCCAGTACTTC.

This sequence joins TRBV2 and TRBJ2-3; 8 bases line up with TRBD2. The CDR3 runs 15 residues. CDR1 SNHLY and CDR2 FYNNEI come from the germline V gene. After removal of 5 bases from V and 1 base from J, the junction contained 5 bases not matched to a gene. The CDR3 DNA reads TGTGCCAGCAGTCCGGGGGGGCCGGGCACAGATACGCAGTATTTT. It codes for CASSPGGPGTDTQYF. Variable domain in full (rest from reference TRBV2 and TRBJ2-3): EPEVTQTPSHQVTQMGQEVILRCVPISNHLYFYWYRQILGQKVEFLVSFYNNEISEKSEIFDDQFSVERPDGSNFTLKIRSTKLEDSAMYFCASSPGGPGTDTQYFGPGTRLTVL.

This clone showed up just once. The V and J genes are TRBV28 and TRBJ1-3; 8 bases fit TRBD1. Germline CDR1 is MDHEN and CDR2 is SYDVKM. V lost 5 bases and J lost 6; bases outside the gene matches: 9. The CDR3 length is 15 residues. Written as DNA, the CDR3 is TGTGCCAGCAGTCCATGGACAGGGCCCCTAAACACCATATATTTT. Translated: CASSPWTGPLNTIYF. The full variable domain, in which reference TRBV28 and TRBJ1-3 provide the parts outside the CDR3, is DVKVTQSSRYLVKRTGEKVFLECVQDMDHENMFWYRQDPGLGLRLIYFSYDVKMKEKGDIPEGYSVSREKKERFSLILESASTNQTSMYLCASSPWTGPLNTIYFGEGSWLTVV.

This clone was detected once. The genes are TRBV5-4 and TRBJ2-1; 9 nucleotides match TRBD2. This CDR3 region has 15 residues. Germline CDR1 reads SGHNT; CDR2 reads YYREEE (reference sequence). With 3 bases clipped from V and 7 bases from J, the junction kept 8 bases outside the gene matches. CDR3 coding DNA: TGTGCCAGCAGCTCACCTGGGACTAGCTGGAATGAGCAGTTCTTC. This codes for CASSSPGTSWNEQFF.

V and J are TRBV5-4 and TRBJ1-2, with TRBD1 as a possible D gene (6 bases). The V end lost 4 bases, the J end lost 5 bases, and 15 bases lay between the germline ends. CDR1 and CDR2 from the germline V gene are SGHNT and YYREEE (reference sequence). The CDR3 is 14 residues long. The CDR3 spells CASSGGRVSYGYTF. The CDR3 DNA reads TGTGCCAGCAGCGGGGGCAGGGTATCATATGGCTACACCTTC.

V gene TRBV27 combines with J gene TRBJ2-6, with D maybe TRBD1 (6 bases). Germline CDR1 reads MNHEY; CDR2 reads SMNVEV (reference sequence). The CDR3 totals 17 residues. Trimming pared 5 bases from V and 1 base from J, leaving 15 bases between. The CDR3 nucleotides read TGTGCCAGCAGTCCTCTAGGGGGTTGGTCTGGGGCCAACGTCCTGACTTTC. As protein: CASSPLGGWSGANVLTF.

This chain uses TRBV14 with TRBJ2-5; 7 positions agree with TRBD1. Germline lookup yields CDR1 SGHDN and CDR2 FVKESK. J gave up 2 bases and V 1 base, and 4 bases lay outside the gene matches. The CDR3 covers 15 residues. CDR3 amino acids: CASSQGGTAQETQYF. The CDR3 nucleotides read TGTGCCAGCAGCCAAGGGGGGACAGCACAAGAGACCCAGTACTTC.

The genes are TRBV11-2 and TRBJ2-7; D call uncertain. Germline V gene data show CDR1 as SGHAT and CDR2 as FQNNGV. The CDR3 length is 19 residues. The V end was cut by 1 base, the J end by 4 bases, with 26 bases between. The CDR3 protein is CASSLGPATWLYSSYEQYF. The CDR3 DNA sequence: TGTGCCAGCAGCTTAGGTCCCGCAACCTGGCTGTACAGTTCGTACGAGCAGTACTTC.